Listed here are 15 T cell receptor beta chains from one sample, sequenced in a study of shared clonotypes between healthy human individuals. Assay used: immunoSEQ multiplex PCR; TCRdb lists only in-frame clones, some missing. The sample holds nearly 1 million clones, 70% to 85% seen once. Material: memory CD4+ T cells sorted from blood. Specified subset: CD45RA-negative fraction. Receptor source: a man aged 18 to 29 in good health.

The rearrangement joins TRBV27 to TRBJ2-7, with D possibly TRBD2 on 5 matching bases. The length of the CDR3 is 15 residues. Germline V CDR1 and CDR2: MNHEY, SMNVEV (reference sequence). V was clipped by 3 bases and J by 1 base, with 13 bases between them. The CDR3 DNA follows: TGTGCCAGCAGTTTGGTCAGGCGAGGGTCCTACGAGCAGTACTTC. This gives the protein CASSLVRRGSYEQYF.

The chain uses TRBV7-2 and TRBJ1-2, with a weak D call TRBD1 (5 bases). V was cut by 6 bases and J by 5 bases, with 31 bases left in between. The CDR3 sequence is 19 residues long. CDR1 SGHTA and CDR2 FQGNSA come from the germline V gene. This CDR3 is CASSSNAGGNGLYRYGYTF. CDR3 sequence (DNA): TGTGCCAGCAGTTCAAACGCGGGGGGGAATGGATTATATAGATATGGCTACACCTTC.

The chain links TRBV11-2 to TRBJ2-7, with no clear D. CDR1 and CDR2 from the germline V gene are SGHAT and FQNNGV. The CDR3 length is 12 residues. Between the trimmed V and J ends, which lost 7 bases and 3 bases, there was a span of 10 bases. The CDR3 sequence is CASTSTGYEQYF. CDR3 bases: TGTGCCAGCACCTCGACGGGCTACGAGCAGTACTTC.

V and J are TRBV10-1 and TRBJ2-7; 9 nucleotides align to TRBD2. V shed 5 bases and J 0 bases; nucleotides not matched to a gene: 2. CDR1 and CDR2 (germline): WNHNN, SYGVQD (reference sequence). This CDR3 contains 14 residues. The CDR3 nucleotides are TGCGCCAGCAGTCTGACTAGCGGCTCCTACGAGCAGTACTTC. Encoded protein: CASSLTSGSYEQYF.

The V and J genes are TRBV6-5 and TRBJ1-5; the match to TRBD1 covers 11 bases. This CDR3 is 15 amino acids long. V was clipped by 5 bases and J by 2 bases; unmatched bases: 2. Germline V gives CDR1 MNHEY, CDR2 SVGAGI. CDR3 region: CASSRTGGGNQPQHF. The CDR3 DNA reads TGTGCCAGCAGTAGGACAGGGGGCGGCAATCAGCCCCAGCATTTT.

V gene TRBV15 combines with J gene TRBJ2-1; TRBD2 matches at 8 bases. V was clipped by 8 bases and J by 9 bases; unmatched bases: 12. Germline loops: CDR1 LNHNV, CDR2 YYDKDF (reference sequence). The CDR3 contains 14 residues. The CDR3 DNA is TGTGCCACCTTCGAAGCGGGAGCGGCGCGTGAGCAGTTCTTC. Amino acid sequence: CATFEAGAAREQFF.

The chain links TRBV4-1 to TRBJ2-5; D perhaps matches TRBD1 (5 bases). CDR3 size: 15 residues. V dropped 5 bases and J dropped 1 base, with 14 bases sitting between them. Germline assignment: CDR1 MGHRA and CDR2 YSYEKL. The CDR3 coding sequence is TGCGCCAGCAGCACCCGACAGACCGCCCAAGAGACCCAGTACTTC. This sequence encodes CASSTRQTAQETQYF.

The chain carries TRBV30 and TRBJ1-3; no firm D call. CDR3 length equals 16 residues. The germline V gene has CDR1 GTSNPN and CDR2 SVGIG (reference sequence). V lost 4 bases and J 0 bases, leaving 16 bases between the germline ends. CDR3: CAWKGPNRVSGNTIYF. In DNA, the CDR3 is TGTGCCTGGAAAGGGCCTAATAGGGTCTCTGGAAACACCATATATTTT.

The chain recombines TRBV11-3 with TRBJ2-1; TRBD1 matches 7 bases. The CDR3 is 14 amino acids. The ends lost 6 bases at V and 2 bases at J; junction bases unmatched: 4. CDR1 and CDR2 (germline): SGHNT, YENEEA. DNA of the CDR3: TGTGCCAGCAGTGGGACAGCGGCCTACAATGAGCAGTTCTTC. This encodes CASSGTAAYNEQFF.

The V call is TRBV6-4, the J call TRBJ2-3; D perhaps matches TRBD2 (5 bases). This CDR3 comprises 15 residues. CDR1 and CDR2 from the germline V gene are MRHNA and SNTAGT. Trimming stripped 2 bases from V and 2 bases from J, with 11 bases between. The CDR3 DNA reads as TGTGCCAGCAGTGACGAGGCGGGTCCCACAGATACGCAGTATTTT. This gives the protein CASSDEAGPTDTQYF.

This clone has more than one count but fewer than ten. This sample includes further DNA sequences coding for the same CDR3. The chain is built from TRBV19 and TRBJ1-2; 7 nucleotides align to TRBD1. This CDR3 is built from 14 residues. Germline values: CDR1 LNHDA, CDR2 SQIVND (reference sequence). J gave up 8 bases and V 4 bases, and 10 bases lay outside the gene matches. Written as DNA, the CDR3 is TGTGCCAGTAGTACCCGACAGGGTTTAGGAGGCTACACCTTC. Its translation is CASSTRQGLGGYTF.

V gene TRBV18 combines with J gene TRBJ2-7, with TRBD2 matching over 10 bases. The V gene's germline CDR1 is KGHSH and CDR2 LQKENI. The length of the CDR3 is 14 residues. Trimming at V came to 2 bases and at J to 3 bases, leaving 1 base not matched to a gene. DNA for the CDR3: TGTGCCAGCTCACCAGGACTAGCGGACTACGAGCAGTACTTC. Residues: CASSPGLADYEQYF.

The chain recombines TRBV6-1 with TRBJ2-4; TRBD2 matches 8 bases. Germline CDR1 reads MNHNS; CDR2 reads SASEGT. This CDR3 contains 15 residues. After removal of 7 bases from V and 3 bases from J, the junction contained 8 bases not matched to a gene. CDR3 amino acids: CASIGRGANKNIQYF. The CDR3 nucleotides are TGTGCCAGCATCGGGCGGGGGGCGAACAAAAACATTCAGTACTTC.

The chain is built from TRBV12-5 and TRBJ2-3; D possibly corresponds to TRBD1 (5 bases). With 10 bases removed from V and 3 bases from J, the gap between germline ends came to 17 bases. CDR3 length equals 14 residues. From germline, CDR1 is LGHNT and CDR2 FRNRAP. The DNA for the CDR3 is TGTGCTACTAAAGGCGCAGGGAATACAGATACGCAGTATTTT. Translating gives CATKGAGNTDTQYF.

The CDR3 region has the DNA TGTGCCAGCAGCTTAAATCGTGGACTAGGGACCTTTTACAATGAGCAGTTCTTC. It codes for CASSLNRGLGTFYNEQFF. The chain employs TRBV7-9 and TRBJ2-1; 7 bases match TRBD2. CDR1 is SEHNR and CDR2 is FQNEAQ in the germline V gene (reference sequence). V dropped 2 bases and J dropped 4; count of bases not matched to a gene: 14. The CDR3 is made up of 18 amino acids.